This T cell receptor (beta chain) is from a study of T cells in localized non-small cell lung cancer. The repertoire was sequenced with immunoSEQ multiplex PCR; TCRdb's copy has only in-frame clones and lacks some. The repertoire consists of roughly 72,000 clones, with over 75% occurring once and the leading ten covering less than 9.5%. In germline, CDR1 is SGHNT, CDR2 YYREEE (reference sequence). The V gene lost 4 bases and the J gene lost 2 bases, with 18 bases spanning the gap. The CDR3 loop spans 16 amino acids. The genes are TRBV5-4 and TRBJ1-1; tentative D call: TRBD1 (6 bases). This TCR came from a female donor over 55 with stage I lung adenocarcinoma. Sequences were derived from peripheral blood, sampled before any cancer treatment. CDR3 coding DNA: TGTGCCAGCAGCGTTGGGACAAGAAAGGCCAACACTGAAGCTTTCTTT. Translating gives CASSVGTRKANTEAFF.